The rows below give T cell receptor beta chains drawn from one sample of a study of Ad26.COV2.S vaccination and SARS-CoV-2 variants. Using immunoSEQ multiplex PCR, the repertoire was profiled, and TCRdb retains in-frame clones only, with some absent. The table records a few hundred thousand clones, around 87% of them present only once. The source was peripheral blood, collected in a trial of Ad26.COV2.S vaccine versus placebo. The receptors shown here come from a person aged 18-60 years who received the Ad26.COV2.S COVID-19 vaccine or a placebo. Both conserved end residues are part of each CDR3. The D gene is left open where the match is weak. For some rows the clone size is stated as once, few or many, or as a class when expanded; others skip it.

J	D	V	size	CDR3	DNA
TRBJ2-2	-	TRBV19	few	CASSMIGANTGELFF	TGTGCCAGTAGTATGATCGGGGCGAACACCGGGGAGCTGTTTTTT
TRBJ1-2	-	TRBV30	-	CAWSVSFLMGVNYGYTF	TGTGCCTGGAGTGTAAGCTTTTTAATGGGGGTAAACTATGGCTACACCTTC
TRBJ1-2	-	TRBV4-1	once	CASTPREAGVSYTF	TGCGCCAGCACTCCAAGGGAGGCAGGGGTGAGCTACACCTTC
TRBJ2-7	-	TRBV27	-	CASSRRVTYEQYF	TGTGCCAGCAGTCGCAGGGTTACCTACGAGCAGTACTTC
TRBJ1-5	-	TRBV4-3	few	CASSQDIGEQDQPQHF	TGCGCCAGCAGCCAAGATATCGGGGAACAAGATCAGCCCCAGCATTTT
TRBJ1-4	-	TRBV11-2	-	CASSLISGLTNEKLFF	TGTGCCAGCAGCTTGATCTCAGGGTTAACTAATGAAAAACTGTTTTTT
TRBJ1-5	TRBD1	TRBV30	-	CAWSGPGTVRGNQPQHF	TGTGCCTGGAGTGGGCCAGGGACAGTTCGGGGCAATCAGCCCCAGCATTTT
TRBJ2-7	-	TRBV28	-	CASSLEGGSEQYF	TGTGCCAGCAGTTTAGAGGGGGGGAGCGAGCAGTACTTC
TRBJ2-5	-	TRBV19	-	CASNWALGGETQYF	TGTGCCAGTAACTGGGCCCTGGGCGGTGAGACCCAGTACTTC
TRBJ1-5	-	TRBV10-3	-	CAISEGRGRSNQPQHF	TGTGCCATCAGTGAGGGGCGGGGAAGGAGCAATCAGCCCCAGCATTTT
TRBJ2-2	-	TRBV10-1	-	CASSEPSTGELFF	TGCGCCAGCAGTGAGCCGAGCACCGGGGAGCTGTTTTTT
TRBJ2-2	TRBD2	TRBV27	-	CASSLLLAGAGELFF	TGTGCCAGCAGTTTACTCCTAGCGGGGGCCGGGGAGCTGTTTTTT
TRBJ2-7	TRBD1	TRBV5-5	-	CASSLGQGADEQYF	TGTGCCAGCAGCTTGGGACAGGGGGCCGACGAGCAGTACTTC
TRBJ2-3	TRBD2	TRBV7-2	once	CASSLTSGTDTQYF	TGTGCCAGCAGCCTAACTAGCGGCACAGATACGCAGTATTTT
TRBJ1-6	-	TRBV28	-	CASSSGVRYNSPLHF	TGTGCCAGCAGTTCCGGGGTAAGGTATAATTCACCCCTCCACTTT
TRBJ1-1	-	TRBV30	-	CAWRGASDTEAFF	TGTGCCTGGAGAGGGGCCAGTGACACTGAAGCTTTCTTT
TRBJ2-3	TRBD2	TRBV3-1/TRBV3-2	-	CASSQGGGRTDTQYF	TGTGCCAGCAGCCAAGGGGGGGGGAGAACAGATACGCAGTATTTT
TRBJ2-7	-	TRBV28	-	CASFTRDTVYEQYF	TGTGCCAGCTTCACCCGGGACACAGTCTACGAGCAGTACTTC
TRBJ2-3	-	TRBV6-5	-	CASSYGVGDTQYF	TGTGCCAGCAGTTACGGGGTGGGAGATACGCAGTATTTT
TRBJ1-1	-	TRBV11-3	-	CASSSSRGRGTEAFF	TGTGCCAGCAGCTCGTCCCGGGGCAGGGGTACTGAAGCTTTCTTT
TRBJ2-1	TRBD1	TRBV29-1	-	CSSAGGAGNEQFF	TGCAGCTCCGCAGGGGGCGCGGGAAATGAGCAGTTCTTC
TRBJ1-6	-	TRBV7-2	-	CASSLEGNSPLHF	TGTGCCAGCAGCTTAGAGGGTAATTCACCCCTCCACTTT
TRBJ2-1	-	TRBV6-6	-	CASRPGVTSGGEQFF	TGTGCCAGCAGACCAGGAGTGACAAGCGGTGGTGAGCAGTTCTTC
TRBJ2-7	-	TRBV6-5	-	CASSAGVNEQYF	TGTGCCAGCAGCGCAGGGGTGAACGAGCAGTACTTC
TRBJ2-7	-	TRBV21-1	-	CASSNGRRGPNEQYF	TGTGCCAGCAGCAACGGGCGCAGGGGGCCCAACGAGCAGTACTTC
TRBJ2-1	TRBD2	TRBV29-1	-	CSVKTSGGNEQFF	TGCAGCGTCAAGACTAGCGGGGGCAATGAGCAGTTCTTC
TRBJ2-1	TRBD2	TRBV28	-	CASSGNGLAGGPSSYNEQFF	TGTGCCAGCAGCGGCAACGGACTAGCGGGGGGCCCTAGCTCCTACAATGAGCAGTTCTTC
TRBJ1-2	-	TRBV29-1	-	CSVEAPEYYGYTF	TGCAGCGTTGAGGCACCGGAGTACTATGGCTACACCTTC
TRBJ2-7	-	TRBV5-6	once	CASSRGGREQYF	TGTGCCAGCAGCCGTGGGGGCCGGGAGCAGTACTTC
TRBJ2-7	TRBD2	TRBV10-2	-	CASTLAGGQRYEQYF	TGCGCCAGTACCTTAGCGGGGGGGCAAAGGTACGAGCAGTACTTC
TRBJ2-7	TRBD1	TRBV5-1	-	CASSRTGLGSYEQYF	TGCGCCAGCAGCCGGACAGGGTTAGGCTCCTACGAGCAGTACTTC
TRBJ2-1	-	TRBV7-2	-	CASSLNRFEQFF	TGTGCCAGCAGCTTAAATCGGTTTGAGCAGTTCTTC
TRBJ1-4	-	TRBV30	-	CAWSKPFQTREASWEKLFF	TGTGCCTGGAGTAAACCATTTCAAACCCGGGAGGCCTCTTGGGAAAAACTGTTTTTT
TRBJ2-1	TRBD2	TRBV5-6	-	CASSLGGEGRRQFF	TGTGCCAGCAGCTTAGGAGGGGAGGGCAGGAGGCAGTTCTTC
TRBJ2-3	TRBD2	TRBV4-1	-	CASSRDSSGGYTDTQYF	TGCGCCAGCAGCAGAGATTCTAGCGGGGGGTACACAGATACGCAGTATTTT
TRBJ2-1	-	TRBV4-3	-	CASSPMLGRGREQFF	TGCGCCAGCAGCCCGATGTTAGGGCGGGGGCGGGAGCAGTTCTTC
TRBJ2-7	TRBD1	TRBV30	-	CACVWGQGFYF	TGTGCCTGTGTATGGGGACAGGGGTTCTACTTC
TRBJ2-7	-	TRBV28	-	CASSRDKGYEQYF	TGTGCCAGCAGTCGGGACAAGGGATACGAGCAGTACTTC
TRBJ2-7	-	TRBV18	-	CASSRVGDGTYEQYF	TGTGCCAGCTCACGGGTGGGGGACGGGACCTACGAGCAGTACTTC
TRBJ2-5	TRBD2	TRBV28	-	CATRGLAGAMETQYF	TGTGCCACCCGCGGACTAGCGGGGGCGATGGAGACCCAGTACTTC
TRBJ2-3	-	TRBV14	-	CASSQVPLWGYTDTQYF	TGTGCCAGCAGCCAAGTCCCTCTTTGGGGTTACACAGATACGCAGTATTTT
TRBJ2-3	-	TRBV4-1	-	CASSQGERGADTQYF	TGCGCCAGCAGCCAAGGCGAGAGGGGGGCAGATACGCAGTATTTT
TRBJ1-1	-	TRBV5-6	few	CASSFTANTEAFF	TGTGCCAGCAGCTTTACAGCGAACACTGAAGCTTTCTTT
TRBJ2-1	-	TRBV30	-	CAWSQRGEQFF	TGTGCCTGGAGCCAACGCGGTGAGCAGTTCTTC
TRBJ2-1	-	TRBV5-1	-	CASSWTPREIQDNEQFF	TGCGCCAGCAGCTGGACCCCTAGGGAAATTCAAGACAATGAGCAGTTCTTC
TRBJ1-3	TRBD1	TRBV25-1	few	CASSDRQGSGNTIYF	TGTGCCAGCAGTGACCGACAGGGCTCTGGAAACACCATATATTTT
TRBJ1-6	-	TRBV12-3/TRBV12-4	-	CASSWGRGTPLHF	TGTGCCAGCAGTTGGGGGAGGGGAACACCCCTCCACTTT
TRBJ2-1	-	TRBV9	-	CASSAQGGYYNEQFF	TGTGCCAGCAGCGCACAGGGGGGGTACTACAATGAGCAGTTCTTC
TRBJ1-2	TRBD1	TRBV12-3/TRBV12-4	-	CASKEQGDYGYTF	TGTGCCAGCAAAGAACAGGGGGACTATGGCTACACCTTC
TRBJ2-7	-	TRBV4-1	-	CASSQDSLGSYEQYF	TGCGCCAGCAGCCAAGATTCCCTCGGGTCCTACGAGCAGTACTTC
TRBJ2-6	TRBD1	TRBV30	-	CAWRGKDRSSGANVLTF	TGTGCCTGGAGGGGGAAGGACAGGTCTTCTGGGGCCAACGTCCTGACTTTC
TRBJ2-5	-	TRBV24-1	-	CATSPGWTPNQETQYF	TGTGCCACCAGCCCCGGATGGACACCGAACCAAGAGACCCAGTACTTC